This TCR beta chain originates from a study of T cells expressing NK-cell markers. Overall study findings and caveats: The study did not resolve the HCMV specificity of expanded NKG2C+ T cell clones. NKG2C+ dominant clonotypes from 6 or 7 donors made up roughly 1.0-7.0% of CD8+ T cells.

There are 15 residues in the CDR3. As concerns this clonotype: The target antigen is unknown.

TCRdb re-called the 5' RACE reads and gives one entry per CDR3 protein, without DNA. The ten most abundant clones cover 4% to 5% of a sample with 200,000 to 300,000 distinct CDR3 sequences. The receptor was isolated from a woman between 18 and 75 years old in good health. Sequencing was done on a sample of blood T cells: a sorted CD56 or NKG2C T cell subset, CD4+ or CD8+ T cells, or bulk PBMC T cells (not recorded which). The chain employs TRBV12-3 or TRBV12-4 and TRBJ2-3; TCRdb returns TRBD2, unconfirmable since there is no DNA. CDR3 sequence: CASRIAGWPGDTQYF.